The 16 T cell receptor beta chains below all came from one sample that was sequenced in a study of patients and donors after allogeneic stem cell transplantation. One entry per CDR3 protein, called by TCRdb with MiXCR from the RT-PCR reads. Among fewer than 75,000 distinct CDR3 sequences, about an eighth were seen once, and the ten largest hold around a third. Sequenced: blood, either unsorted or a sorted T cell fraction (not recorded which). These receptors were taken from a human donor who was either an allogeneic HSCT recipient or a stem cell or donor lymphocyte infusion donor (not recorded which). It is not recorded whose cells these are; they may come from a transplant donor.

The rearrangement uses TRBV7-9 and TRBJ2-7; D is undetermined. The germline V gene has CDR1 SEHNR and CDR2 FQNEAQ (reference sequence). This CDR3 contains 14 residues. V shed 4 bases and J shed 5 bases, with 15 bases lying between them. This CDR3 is CASSSGPGGHEQYF. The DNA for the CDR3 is TGTGCCAGCAGCTCCGGCCCAGGCGGTCACGAGCAGTACTTC.

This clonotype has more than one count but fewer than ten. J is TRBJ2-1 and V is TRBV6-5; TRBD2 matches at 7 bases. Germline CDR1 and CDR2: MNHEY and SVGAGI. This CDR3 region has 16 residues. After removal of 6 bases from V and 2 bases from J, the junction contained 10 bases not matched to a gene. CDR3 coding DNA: TGTGCCAGCAGACCCTATAGCGGGTACCCCTACAATGAGCAGTTCTTC. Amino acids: CASRPYSGYPYNEQFF.

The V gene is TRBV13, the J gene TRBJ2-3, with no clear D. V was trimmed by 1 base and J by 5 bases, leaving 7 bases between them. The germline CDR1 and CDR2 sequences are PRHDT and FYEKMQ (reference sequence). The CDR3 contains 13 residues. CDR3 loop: CASSLVVRDTQYF. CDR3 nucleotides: TGTGCCAGCAGCTTAGTGGTACGAGATACGCAGTATTTT.

This CDR3 reads CSVDRQGKEAFF. CDR3 DNA: TGCAGCGTTGATCGTCAGGGGAAAGAAGCTTTCTTT. The chain carries TRBV29-1 and TRBJ1-1; TRBD1 might be the D (6 bases). The CDR3 extends over 12 amino acids. The V and J ends lost 3 bases and 8 bases respectively, with 13 bases between them. Germline values: CDR1 SQVTM, CDR2 ANQGSEA.

The CDR3 region has the DNA TGCAGTGCTAGACGAGGGACTAGCGGTAGCACAGATACGCAGTATTTT. Translation: CSARRGTSGSTDTQYF. The chain carries TRBV20-1 and TRBJ2-3; TRBD2 aligns across 11 bases. The germline V gene has CDR1 DFQATT and CDR2 SNEGSKA (reference sequence). V was pared by 2 bases and J by 0 bases, with 4 bases of the junction left unmatched. This CDR3 comprises 16 residues.

CDR3 amino acids: CATGQGFYEQYF. CDR3 sequence (DNA): TGTGCCACGGGACAGGGTTTCTACGAGCAGTACTTC. The J gene is TRBJ2-7, the V gene TRBV6-5; TRBD1 agrees at 9 bases. The CDR3 runs 12 residues. After removal of 10 bases from V and 3 bases from J, the junction contained 4 bases not matched to a gene. The germline V gene has CDR1 MNHEY and CDR2 SVGAGI.

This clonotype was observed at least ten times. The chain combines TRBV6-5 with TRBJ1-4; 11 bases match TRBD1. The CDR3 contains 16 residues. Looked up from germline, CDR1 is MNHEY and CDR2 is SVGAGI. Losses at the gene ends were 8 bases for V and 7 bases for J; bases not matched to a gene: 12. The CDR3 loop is CASGQGADYVSEKLFF. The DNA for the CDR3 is TGTGCCAGCGGACAGGGGGCGGACTACGTCTCTGAAAAACTGTTTTTT.

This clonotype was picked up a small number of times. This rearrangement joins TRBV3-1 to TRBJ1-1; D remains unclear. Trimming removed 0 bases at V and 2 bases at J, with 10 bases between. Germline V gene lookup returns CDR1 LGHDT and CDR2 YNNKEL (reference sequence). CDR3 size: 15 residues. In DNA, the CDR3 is TGTGCCAGCAGCCAAGAGTCGTACAGCAACACTGAAGCTTTCTTT. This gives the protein CASSQESYSNTEAFF.

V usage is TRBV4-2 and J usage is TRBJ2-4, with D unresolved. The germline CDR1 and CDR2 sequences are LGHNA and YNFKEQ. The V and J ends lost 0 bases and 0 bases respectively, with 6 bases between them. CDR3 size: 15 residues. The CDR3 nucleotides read TGTGCCAGCAGCCAAGAGGTCGGAGCCAAAAACATTCAGTACTTC. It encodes CASSQEVGAKNIQYF.

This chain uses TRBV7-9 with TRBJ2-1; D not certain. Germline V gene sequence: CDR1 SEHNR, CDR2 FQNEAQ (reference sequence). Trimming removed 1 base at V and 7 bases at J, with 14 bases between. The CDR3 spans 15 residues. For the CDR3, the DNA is TGTGCCAGCAGCTTAGGGATAGGGAATTGGAATGAGCAGTTCTTC. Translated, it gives CASSLGIGNWNEQFF.

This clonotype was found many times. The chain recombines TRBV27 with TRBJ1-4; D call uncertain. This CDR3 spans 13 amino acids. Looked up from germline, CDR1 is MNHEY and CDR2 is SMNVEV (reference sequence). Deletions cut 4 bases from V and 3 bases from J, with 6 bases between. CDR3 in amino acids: CASSWGSNEKLFF. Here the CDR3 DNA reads TGTGCCAGCAGTTGGGGATCTAATGAAAAACTGTTTTTT.

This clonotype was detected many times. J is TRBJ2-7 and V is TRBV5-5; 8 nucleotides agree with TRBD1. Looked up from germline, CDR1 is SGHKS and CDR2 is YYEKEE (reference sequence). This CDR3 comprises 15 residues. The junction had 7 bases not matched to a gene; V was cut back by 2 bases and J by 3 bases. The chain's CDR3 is CASSLVQGVNYEQYF. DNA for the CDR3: TGTGCCAGCAGCTTAGTACAGGGGGTCAACTACGAGCAGTACTTC.

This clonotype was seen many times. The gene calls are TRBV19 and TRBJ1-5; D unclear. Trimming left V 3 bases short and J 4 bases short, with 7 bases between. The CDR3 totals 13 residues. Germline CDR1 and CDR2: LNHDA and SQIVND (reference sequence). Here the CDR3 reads CASSIAGNQPQHF. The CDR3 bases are TGTGCCAGTAGTATTGCAGGAAATCAGCCCCAGCATTTT.

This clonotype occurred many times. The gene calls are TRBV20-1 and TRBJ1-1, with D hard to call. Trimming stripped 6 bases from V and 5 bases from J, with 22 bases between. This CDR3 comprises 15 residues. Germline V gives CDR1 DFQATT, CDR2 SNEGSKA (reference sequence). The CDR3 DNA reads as TGCAGTGCGAGTAAGGCGATCGCCTTCGGGACTGAAGCTTTCTTT. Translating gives CSASKAIAFGTEAFF.

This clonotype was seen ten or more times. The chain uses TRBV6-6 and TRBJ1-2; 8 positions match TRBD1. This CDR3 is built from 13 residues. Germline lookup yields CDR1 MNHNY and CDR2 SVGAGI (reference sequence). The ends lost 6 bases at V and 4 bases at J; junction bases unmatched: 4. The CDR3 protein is CASSLDRGYGYTF. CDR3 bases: TGTGCCAGCAGCCTAGACAGGGGCTATGGCTACACCTTC.

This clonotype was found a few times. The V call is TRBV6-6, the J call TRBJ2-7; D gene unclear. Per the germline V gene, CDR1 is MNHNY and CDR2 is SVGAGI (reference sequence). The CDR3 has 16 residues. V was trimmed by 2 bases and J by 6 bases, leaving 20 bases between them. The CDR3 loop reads CASSYTTGRTWGEQYF. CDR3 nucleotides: TGTGCCAGCAGTTACACCACCGGACGGACCTGGGGCGAGCAGTACTTC.